The 12 T cell receptor beta chains reported below all come from one sample, sequenced in a study of Tregs in tolerant kidney transplant recipients. Mixed chimerism was transient after nonmyeloablative marrow transplants from related graft donors. This table comes from immunoSEQ multiplex PCR, and its TCRdb copy is limited to in-frame clones, with some not included. The profile shows around 50,000 clones, roughly 90% of them singletons. Specimen: CD8+ T cells from blood (PBMCs), collected 12 months after the transplant. These TCRs come from a human patient who received a combined kidney and bone marrow transplant. Some T cells may be transferred from the graft donor.

This clone occurred a few times. The chain couples TRBV7-3 to TRBJ2-1, with 7 bases aligning to TRBD2. The junction had 5 bases not matched to a gene; V was cut back by 2 bases and J by 1 base. Germline lookup yields CDR1 SGHTA and CDR2 FQGTGA. The CDR3 has 16 residues. This CDR3 reads CASSLDGRPSYNEQFF. CDR3 nucleotides: TGTGCCAGCAGCTTAGACGGGAGGCCATCCTACAATGAGCAGTTCTTC.

The gene calls are TRBV11-3 and TRBJ1-1; D uncertain. V was shortened by 6 bases and J by 3 bases, with 8 bases between the two germline ends. From germline, CDR1 is SGHNT and CDR2 YENEEA. The length of the CDR3 is 12 residues. CDR3 bases: TGTGCCAGCAGTGAGGGCTACACTGAAGCTTTCTTT. Encoded protein: CASSEGYTEAFF.

The rearrangement links TRBV4-3 to TRBJ1-1; D gene unclear. The CDR3 length is 15 residues. CDR1 is LGHNA and CDR2 is YSLEER in the germline V gene. Trimming removed 3 bases from V and 0 bases from J, with 11 bases in between. The CDR3 DNA follows: TGCGCCAGCAGCCACGACAACGCTATGAACACTGAAGCTTTCTTT. Its translation is CASSHDNAMNTEAFF.

This clone is a singleton in its sample. Written as DNA, the CDR3 is TGTGCCAGCGGAAGCGGGAGCTTTCATGAGCAGTTCTTC. Its protein product is CASGSGSFHEQFF. The V and J genes are TRBV6-5 and TRBJ2-1, with 8 bases lining up with TRBD2. CDR3 length: 13 residues. The germline V gene has CDR1 MNHEY and CDR2 SVGAGI. V lost 8 bases to trimming and J lost 8 bases; unmatched junction nucleotides: 8.

The rearrangement links TRBV19 to TRBJ2-4; 9 positions agree with TRBD2. The J segment lost 5 bases and the V segment lost 1 base, leaving 3 bases of the junction unmatched. CDR3 length: 15 amino acids. Germline V CDR1 and CDR2: LNHDA, SQIVND (reference sequence). CDR3 loop: CASSIGGRGQNIQYF. Written as DNA, the CDR3 is TGTGCCAGTAGTATAGGCGGGAGGGGCCAAAACATTCAGTACTTC.

The chain uses TRBV6-5 and TRBJ2-5, with a tentative D call TRBD2 (6 bases). The CDR3 is 14 residues long. V was cut by 6 bases and J by 5 bases, with 16 bases left in between. Germline lookup yields CDR1 MNHEY and CDR2 SVGAGI. CDR3 region: CASSPERAVETQYF. CDR3 nucleotide sequence: TGTGCCAGCAGCCCCGAGCGGGCTGTGGAGACCCAGTACTTC.

The chain links TRBV4-1 to TRBJ1-2, with 7 nucleotides matching TRBD1. The CDR3 is made up of 14 amino acids. CDR1 and CDR2 from the germline V gene are MGHRA and YSYEKL. The V segment lost 1 base and the J segment 8 bases; nucleotides outside the gene matches: 7. The CDR3 bases are TGCGCCAGCAGCCAAGTTGCGACAGGGAACGGCTACACCTTC. This encodes CASSQVATGNGYTF.

J is TRBJ1-2 and V is TRBV7-9; a weak D match, TRBD1 (6 bases). The CDR3 sequence is 19 residues long. Trimming took 4 bases from V and 4 from J, leaving 28 bases between them. Germline CDR1 reads SEHNR; CDR2 reads FQNEAQ (reference sequence). CDR3 coding DNA: TGTGCCAGCAGCTCAACAGGGATTGTTAAGCAGTGGAACTCCTATGGCTACACCTTC. It is translated as CASSSTGIVKQWNSYGYTF.

The chain employs TRBV12-5 and TRBJ2-2; TRBD1 matches at 8 bases. CDR1 is LGHNT, CDR2 FRNRAP, per germline. CDR3 length: 14 residues. The V gene end was trimmed by 1 base and the J gene end by 7 bases; junction bases not matched to a gene: 2. Here the CDR3 reads CASGLGTGHGELFF. DNA for the CDR3: TGTGCTAGTGGTTTGGGGACAGGGCACGGGGAGCTGTTTTTT.

J is TRBJ2-7 and V is TRBV4-3; TRBD2 aligns across 7 bases. CDR1 LGHNA and CDR2 YSLEER come from the germline V gene. Unmatched junction bases numbered 9, after V lost 0 bases and J lost 7 bases. There are 15 residues in the CDR3. Written as DNA, the CDR3 is TGCGCCAGCAGCCAAGATCTTGCGGGAGTCGTGGAGCAGTACTTC. Translating gives CASSQDLAGVVEQYF.

This chain connects TRBV9 to TRBJ2-7; TRBD1 matches at 8 bases. V lost 4 bases to trimming and J lost 2 bases; unmatched junction nucleotides: 5. The CDR3 totals 14 residues. Germline CDR1 is SGDLS and CDR2 is YYNGEE. CDR3 loop: CASSPWTGTYEQYF. The CDR3 bases are TGTGCCAGCAGCCCCTGGACAGGGACCTACGAGCAGTACTTC.

The chain carries TRBV7-9 and TRBJ1-1; the D is unclear. CDR3 length: 11 residues. CDR1 SEHNR and CDR2 FQNEAQ come from the germline V gene (reference sequence). The germline V and J ends were trimmed by 1 base and 7 bases, with 4 bases remaining between them. The CDR3 spells CASSLGSEAFF. In nucleotides, the CDR3 is TGTGCCAGCAGCTTAGGGAGTGAAGCTTTCTTT.